This T cell receptor beta chain is drawn from a study of T cells of healthy individuals. This clonotype was found many times. MiXCR was run by TCRdb on the 5' RACE reads, yielding one entry per CDR3 protein. The sample holds more than 60,000 distinct CDR3 sequences; about a sixth are singletons and the top ten take less than 6%. The receptor was derived from a human donor in good health.

The CDR3 nucleotides read TGTGCCAGCAGCCCCGGACAGGGAGGCAATCAGCCCCAGCATTTT. Protein product: CASSPGQGGNQPQHF. This chain joins TRBV7-9 and TRBJ1-5; 8 bases agree with TRBD1. The CDR3 covers 15 residues. Germline CDR1 and CDR2: SEHNR and FQNEAQ (reference sequence). J was trimmed by 2 bases and V by 5 bases; bases with no gene match: 5.